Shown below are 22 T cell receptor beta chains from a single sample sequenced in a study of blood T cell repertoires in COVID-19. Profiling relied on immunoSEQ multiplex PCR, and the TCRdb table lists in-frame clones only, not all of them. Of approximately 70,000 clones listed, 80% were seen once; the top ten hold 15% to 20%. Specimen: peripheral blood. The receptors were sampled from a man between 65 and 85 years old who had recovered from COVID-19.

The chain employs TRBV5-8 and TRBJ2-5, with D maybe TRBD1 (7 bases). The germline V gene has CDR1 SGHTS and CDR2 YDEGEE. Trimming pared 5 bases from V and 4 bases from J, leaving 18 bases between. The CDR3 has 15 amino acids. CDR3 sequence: CASSFDSQGGETQYF. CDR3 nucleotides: TGTGCCAGCAGTTTCGATTCTCAGGGGGGAGAGACCCAGTACTTC.

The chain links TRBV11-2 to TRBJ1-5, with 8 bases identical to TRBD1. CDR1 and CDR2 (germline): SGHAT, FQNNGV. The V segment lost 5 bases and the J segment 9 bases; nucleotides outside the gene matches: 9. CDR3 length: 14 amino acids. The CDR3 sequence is CASSPETGVRPQHF. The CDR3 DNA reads TGTGCCAGCAGCCCCGAGACAGGGGTCCGGCCCCAGCATTTT.

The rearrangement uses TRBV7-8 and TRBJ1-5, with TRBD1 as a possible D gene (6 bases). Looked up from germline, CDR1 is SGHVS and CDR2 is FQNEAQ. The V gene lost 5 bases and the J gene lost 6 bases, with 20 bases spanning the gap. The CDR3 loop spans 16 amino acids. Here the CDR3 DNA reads TGTGCCAGCAGCCAAAAATGGTACAGGGAGGGTCAGCCCCAGCATTTT. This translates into CASSQKWYREGQPQHF.

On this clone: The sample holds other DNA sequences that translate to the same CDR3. This CDR3 reads CASSLVGTGDSPLHF. The CDR3 bases are TGTGCCAGCAGCTTAGTCGGGACAGGGGATTCACCCCTCCACTTT. The chain links TRBV7-2 to TRBJ1-6; 10 positions agree with TRBD1. This CDR3 region has 15 residues. CDR1 is SGHTA, CDR2 FQGNSA, per germline. The V and J ends lost 1 base and 8 bases, in that order; junction bases with no gene match: 2.

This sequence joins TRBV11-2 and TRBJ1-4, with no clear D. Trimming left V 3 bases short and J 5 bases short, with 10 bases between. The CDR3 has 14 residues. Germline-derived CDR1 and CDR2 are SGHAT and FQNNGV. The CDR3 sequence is CASSFGNGNEKLFF. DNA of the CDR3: TGTGCCAGCAGCTTCGGCAACGGGAATGAAAAACTGTTTTTT.

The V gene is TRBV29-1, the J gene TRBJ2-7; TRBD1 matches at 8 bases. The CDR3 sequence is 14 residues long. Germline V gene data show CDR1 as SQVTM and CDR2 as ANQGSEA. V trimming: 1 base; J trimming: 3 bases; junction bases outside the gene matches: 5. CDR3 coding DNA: TGCAGCGTTGAAGTCAGGGGGCTAGACTACGAGCAGTACTTC. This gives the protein CSVEVRGLDYEQYF.

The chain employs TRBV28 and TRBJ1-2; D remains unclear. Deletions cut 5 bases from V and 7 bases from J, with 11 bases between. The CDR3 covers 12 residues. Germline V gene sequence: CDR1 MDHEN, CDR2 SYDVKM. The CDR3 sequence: CASSTPLSGYTF. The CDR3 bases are TGTGCCAGCAGTACCCCACTGAGTGGCTACACCTTC.

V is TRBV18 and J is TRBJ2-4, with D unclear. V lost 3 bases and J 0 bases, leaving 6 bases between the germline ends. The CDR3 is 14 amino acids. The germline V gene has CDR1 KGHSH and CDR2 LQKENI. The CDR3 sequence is CASSPGVAKNIQYF. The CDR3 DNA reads TGTGCCAGCTCACCCGGTGTAGCCAAAAACATTCAGTACTTC.

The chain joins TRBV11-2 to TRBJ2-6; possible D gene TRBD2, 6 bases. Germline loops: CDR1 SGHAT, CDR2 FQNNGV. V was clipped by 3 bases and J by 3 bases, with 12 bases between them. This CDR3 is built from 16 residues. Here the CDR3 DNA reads TGTGCCAGCAGCTTCCGCGGGGCTGGTGGGGCCAACGTCCTGACTTTC. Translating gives CASSFRGAGGANVLTF.

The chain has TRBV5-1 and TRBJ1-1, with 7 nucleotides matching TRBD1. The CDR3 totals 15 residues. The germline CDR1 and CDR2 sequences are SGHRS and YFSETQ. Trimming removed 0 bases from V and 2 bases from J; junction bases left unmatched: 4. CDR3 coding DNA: TGCGCCAGCAGCTTGGGACAGGGCTTCAACACTGAAGCTTTCTTT. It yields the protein CASSLGQGFNTEAFF.

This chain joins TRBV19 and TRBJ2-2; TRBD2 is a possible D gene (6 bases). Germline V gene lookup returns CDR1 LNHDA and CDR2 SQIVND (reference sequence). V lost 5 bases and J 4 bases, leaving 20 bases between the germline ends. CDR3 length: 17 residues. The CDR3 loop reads CASSRSWLGGGTGELFF. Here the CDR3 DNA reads TGTGCCAGTAGTCGGTCGTGGCTCGGGGGAGGCACCGGGGAGCTGTTTTTT.

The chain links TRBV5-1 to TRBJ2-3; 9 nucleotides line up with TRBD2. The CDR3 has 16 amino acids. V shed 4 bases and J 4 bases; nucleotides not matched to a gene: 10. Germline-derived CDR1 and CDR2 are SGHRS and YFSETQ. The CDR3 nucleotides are TGCGCCAGCAGCCCCCTGGGGACTAGCAGTTCAGATACGCAGTATTTT. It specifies CASSPLGTSSSDTQYF.

The CDR3 DNA is TGTGCCTGGAGTGCCGGGACAGGGGCTGGTAATGAGCAGTTCTTC. Encoded protein: CAWSAGTGAGNEQFF. This chain links TRBV30 with TRBJ2-1; TRBD1 aligns across 10 bases. This CDR3 region has 15 residues. The germline V gene encodes CDR1 GTSNPN and CDR2 SVGIG (reference sequence). With 1 base clipped from V and 7 bases from J, the junction kept 7 bases outside the gene matches. Filled out from reference TRBV30 and TRBJ2-1, the complete variable domain reads SQTIHQWPATLVQPVGSPLSLECTVEGTSNPNLYWYRQAAGRGLQLLFYSVGIGQISSEVPQNLSASRPQDRQFILSSKKLLLSDSGFYLCAWSAGTGAGNEQFFGPGTRLTVL.

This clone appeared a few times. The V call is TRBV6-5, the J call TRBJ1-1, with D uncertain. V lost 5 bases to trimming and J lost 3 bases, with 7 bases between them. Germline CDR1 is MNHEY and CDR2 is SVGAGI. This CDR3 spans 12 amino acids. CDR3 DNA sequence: TGTGCCAGCAGTACGGGATACACTGAAGCTTTCTTT. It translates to CASSTGYTEAFF.

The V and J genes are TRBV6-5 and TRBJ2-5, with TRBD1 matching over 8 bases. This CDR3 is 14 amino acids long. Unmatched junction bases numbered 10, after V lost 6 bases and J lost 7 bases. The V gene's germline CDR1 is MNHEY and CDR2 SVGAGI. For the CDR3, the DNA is TGTGCCAGCAGAGCCGGGACAGGTACAGGGACCCAGTACTTC. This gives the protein CASRAGTGTGTQYF.

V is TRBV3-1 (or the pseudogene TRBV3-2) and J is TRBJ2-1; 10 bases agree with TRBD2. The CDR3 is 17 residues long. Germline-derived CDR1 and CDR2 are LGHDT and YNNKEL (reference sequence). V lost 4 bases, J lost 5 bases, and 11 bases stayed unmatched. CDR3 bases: TGTGCCAGCAGCCGAGAACCTCTAGGACTAGCGGACAATGAGCAGTTCTTC. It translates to CASSREPLGLADNEQFF.

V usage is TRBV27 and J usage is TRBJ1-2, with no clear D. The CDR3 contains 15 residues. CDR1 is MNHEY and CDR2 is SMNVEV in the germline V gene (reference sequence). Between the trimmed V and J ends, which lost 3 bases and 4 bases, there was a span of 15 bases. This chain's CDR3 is CASSFRSLRGYGYTF. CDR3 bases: TGTGCCAGCAGTTTCAGATCGCTTCGGGGCTATGGCTACACCTTC.

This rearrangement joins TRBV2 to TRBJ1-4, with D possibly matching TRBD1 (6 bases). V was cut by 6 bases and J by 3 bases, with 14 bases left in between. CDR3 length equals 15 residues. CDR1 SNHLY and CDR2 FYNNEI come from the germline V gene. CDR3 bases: TGTGCCAGCAGGGGAACAGGGTATTCTAATGAAAAACTGTTTTTT. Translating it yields CASRGTGYSNEKLFF.

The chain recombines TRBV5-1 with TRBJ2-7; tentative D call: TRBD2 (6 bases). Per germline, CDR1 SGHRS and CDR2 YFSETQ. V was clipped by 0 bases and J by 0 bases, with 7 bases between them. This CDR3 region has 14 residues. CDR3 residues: CASSLGGDSYEQYF. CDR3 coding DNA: TGCGCCAGCAGCTTGGGCGGGGACTCCTACGAGCAGTACTTC.

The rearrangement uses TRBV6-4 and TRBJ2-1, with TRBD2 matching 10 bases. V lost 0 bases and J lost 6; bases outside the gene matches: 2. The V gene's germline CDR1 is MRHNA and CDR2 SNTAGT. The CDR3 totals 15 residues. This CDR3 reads CASSDSSGGVNEQFF. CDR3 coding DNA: TGTGCCAGCAGTGACTCGAGCGGGGGGGTCAATGAGCAGTTCTTC.

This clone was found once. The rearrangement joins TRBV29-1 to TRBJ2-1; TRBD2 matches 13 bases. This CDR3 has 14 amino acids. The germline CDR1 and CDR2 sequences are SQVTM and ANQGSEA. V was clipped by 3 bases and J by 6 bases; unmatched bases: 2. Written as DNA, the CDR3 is TGCAGCGTTGATCGGACTAGCGGGGGCAATGAGCAGTTCTTC. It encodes CSVDRTSGGNEQFF.

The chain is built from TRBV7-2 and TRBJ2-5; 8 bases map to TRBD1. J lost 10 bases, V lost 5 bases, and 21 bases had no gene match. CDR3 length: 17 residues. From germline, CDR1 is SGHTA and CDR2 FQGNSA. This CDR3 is CASSRRGRTVLPRFQYF. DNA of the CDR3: TGTGCCAGCAGCCGCAGGGGGCGCACAGTCCTGCCACGATTCCAGTACTTC.